Listed here is a single T cell receptor beta chain. The data stem from a study of technical replicates of blood from a few donors. Germline V gene data show CDR1 as MNHNS and CDR2 as SASEGT. The CDR3 extends over 15 amino acids. Between the trimmed V and J ends, which lost 3 bases and 2 bases, there was a span of 10 bases. Profiling relied on immunoSEQ multiplex PCR, and the TCRdb table lists in-frame clones only, not all of them. The table includes over 25,000 clones, approximately 92% detected once. Sequencing was performed on PBMCs. The chain uses TRBV6-1 and TRBJ1-4; D perhaps matches TRBD1 (6 bases). The sequence was collected from a human donor in good health. Some clones in this sample may be carry-over from other donors' samples. This chain's CDR3 is CASSEGRGTNEKLFF. For the CDR3, the DNA is TGTGCCAGCAGTGAGGGCAGGGGCACTAATGAAAAACTGTTTTTT.